This T cell receptor beta chain was captured by sequencing in a study of blood T cell repertoires in COVID-19. The protocol was immunoSEQ multiplex PCR, while the TCRdb copy is restricted to in-frame clones and leaves out a portion. The sample consists of 90,000 or so clones, 70% to 90% of them appearing once. V was cut by 8 bases and J by 4 bases, with 14 bases left in between. The CDR3 totals 13 residues. The sample comprised peripheral blood. This chain uses TRBV12-3 or TRBV12-4 with TRBJ1-2, with a possible D match to TRBD1 (6 bases). The TCR originated in a man of 80 years or more with active or convalescent COVID-19. CDR3 sequence: CASSGAGFYGYTF. CDR3 coding DNA: TGTGCCAGCTCAGGGGCCGGCTTCTATGGCTACACCTTC.